One T cell receptor (beta chain) is described in this entry. Its antigen is not identified. This sample is part of a study of cytomegalovirus exposure and HLA in healthy donors. Findings of the study overall: Of the V segments, some could not be distinguished, including TRBV6-2 and TRBV6-3, and were excluded.

The germline gives CDR1 MNHEY, CDR2 SVGAGI. This CDR3 spans 14 amino acids. V gave up 0 bases and J gave up 6 bases, with 11 bases separating them. PCR used 60 Vbeta primers and 13 Jbeta primers. TCRdb's table, derived via immunoSEQ multiplex PCR, lists solely in-frame clones and lacks some. This table holds some 120,000 clones, 65% to 80% found once. Source material: PBMCs. J is TRBJ1-1 and V is TRBV6-5; D is uncertain. The TCR originated in a middle-aged woman in good health and CMV-seropositive. CDR3 sequence: CASSYSHLIAEAFF. The CDR3 DNA is TGTGCCAGCAGTTACTCGCACCTGATAGCTGAAGCTTTCTTT.